The present T cell receptor (beta chain) was sequenced within a study of graft-versus-host responses after intestinal transplantation. About the study: After anti-thymocyte globulin induction, recipients took tacrolimus and steroids for two to three years.

This CDR3 region has 11 residues. Germline V gives CDR1 SGHRS, CDR2 YFSETQ. Trimming removed 6 bases from V and 5 bases from J, with 9 bases in between. The method was immunoSEQ multiplex PCR; TCRdb's version includes in-frame clones alone and lacks a portion of them. In the table there are some 84,000 clones, approximately 82% of which are singletons. On this clone itself: Its cognate antigen is unknown.

The J gene is TRBJ2-7, the V gene TRBV5-1; D is perhaps TRBD1 (6 bases). This receptor was identified in a human donor who received an intestinal transplant. This material consisted of unstimulated CD4+ T cells sorted from spleen or lymph node cells, taken before intestinal transplant. CDR3 in amino acids: CASKGEHEQYF. CDR3 DNA: TGCGCCAGCAAGGGGGAGCACGAGCAGTACTTC.